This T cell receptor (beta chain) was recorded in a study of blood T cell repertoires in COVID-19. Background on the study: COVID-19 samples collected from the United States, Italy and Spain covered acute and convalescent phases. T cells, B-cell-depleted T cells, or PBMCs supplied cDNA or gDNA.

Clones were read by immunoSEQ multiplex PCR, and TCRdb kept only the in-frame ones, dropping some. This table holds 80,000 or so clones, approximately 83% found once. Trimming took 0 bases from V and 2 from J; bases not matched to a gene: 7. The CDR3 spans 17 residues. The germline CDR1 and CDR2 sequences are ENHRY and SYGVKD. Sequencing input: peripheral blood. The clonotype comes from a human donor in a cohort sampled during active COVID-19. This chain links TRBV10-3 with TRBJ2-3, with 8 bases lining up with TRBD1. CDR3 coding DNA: TGTGCCATCAGTGAGTCGTTACGGACAGGGCTCACAGATACGCAGTATTTT. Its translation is CAISESLRTGLTDTQYF.